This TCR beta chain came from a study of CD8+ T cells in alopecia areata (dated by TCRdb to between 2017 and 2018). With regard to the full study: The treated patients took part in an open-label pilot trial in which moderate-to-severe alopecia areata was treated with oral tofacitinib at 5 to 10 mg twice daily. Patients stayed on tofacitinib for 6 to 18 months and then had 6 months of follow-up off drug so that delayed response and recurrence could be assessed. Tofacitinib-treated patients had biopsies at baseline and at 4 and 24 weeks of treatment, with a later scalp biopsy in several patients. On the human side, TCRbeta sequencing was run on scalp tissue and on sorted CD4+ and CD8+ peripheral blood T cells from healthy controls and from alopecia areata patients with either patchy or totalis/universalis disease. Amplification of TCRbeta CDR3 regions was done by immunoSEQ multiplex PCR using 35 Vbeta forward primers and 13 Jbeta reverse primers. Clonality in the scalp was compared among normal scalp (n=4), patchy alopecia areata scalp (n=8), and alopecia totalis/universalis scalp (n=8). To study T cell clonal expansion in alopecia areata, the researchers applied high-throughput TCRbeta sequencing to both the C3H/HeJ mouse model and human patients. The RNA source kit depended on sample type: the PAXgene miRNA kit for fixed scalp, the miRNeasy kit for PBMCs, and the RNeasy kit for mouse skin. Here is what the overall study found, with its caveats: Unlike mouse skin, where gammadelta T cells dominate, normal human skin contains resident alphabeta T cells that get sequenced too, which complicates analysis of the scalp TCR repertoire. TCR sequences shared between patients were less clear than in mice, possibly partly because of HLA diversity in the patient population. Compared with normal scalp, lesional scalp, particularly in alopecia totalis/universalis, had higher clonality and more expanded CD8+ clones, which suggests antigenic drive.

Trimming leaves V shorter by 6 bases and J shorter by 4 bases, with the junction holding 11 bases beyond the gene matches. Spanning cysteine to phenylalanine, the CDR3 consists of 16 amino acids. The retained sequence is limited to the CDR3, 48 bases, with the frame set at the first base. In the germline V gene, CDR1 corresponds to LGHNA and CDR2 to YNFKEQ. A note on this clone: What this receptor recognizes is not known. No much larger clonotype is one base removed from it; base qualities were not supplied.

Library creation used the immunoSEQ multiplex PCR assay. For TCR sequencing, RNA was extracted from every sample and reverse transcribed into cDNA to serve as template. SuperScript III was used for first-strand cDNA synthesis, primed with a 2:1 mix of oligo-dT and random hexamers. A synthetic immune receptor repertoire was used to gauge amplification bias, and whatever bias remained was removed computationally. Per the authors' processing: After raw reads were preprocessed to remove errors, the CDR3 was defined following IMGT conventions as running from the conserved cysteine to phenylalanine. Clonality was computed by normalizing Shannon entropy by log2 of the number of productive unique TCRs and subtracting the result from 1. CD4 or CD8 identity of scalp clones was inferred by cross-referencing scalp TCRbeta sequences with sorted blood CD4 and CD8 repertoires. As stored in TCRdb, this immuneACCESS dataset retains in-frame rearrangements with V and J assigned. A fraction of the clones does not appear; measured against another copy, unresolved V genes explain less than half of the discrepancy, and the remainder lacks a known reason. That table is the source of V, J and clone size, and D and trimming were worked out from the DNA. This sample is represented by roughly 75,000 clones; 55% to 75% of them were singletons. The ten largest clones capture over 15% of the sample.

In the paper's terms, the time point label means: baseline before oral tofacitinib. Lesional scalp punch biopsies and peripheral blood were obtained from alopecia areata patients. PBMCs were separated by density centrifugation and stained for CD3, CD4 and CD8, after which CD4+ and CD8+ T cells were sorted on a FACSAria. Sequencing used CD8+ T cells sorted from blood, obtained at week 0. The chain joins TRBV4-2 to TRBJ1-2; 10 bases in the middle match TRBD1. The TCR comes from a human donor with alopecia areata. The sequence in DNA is TGTGCCAGCAGTGATCCGGTCGGACAGGGGGTCTATGGCTACACCTTC. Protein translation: CASSDPVGQGVYGYTF.